This paragraph covers one T cell receptor beta chain sequence. What it binds is unknown. This CDR3 has 14 amino acids. V dropped 5 bases and J dropped 3 bases, with 17 bases sitting between them. CDR1 is GTSNPN and CDR2 is SVGIG in the germline V gene (reference sequence). RNA, once extracted, was reverse transcribed into cDNA for use as the sequencing template. Using immunoSEQ multiplex PCR, the repertoire was profiled, and TCRdb retains in-frame clones only, with some absent. The sample lists about 30,000 clones; less than 65% were seen once. These data are taken from a study of CD8+ T cells in alopecia areata. Findings and caveats of the study: Researchers reported that TCR sharing among patients proved less clear than in mice, possibly HLA-linked.

This chain links TRBV30 with TRBJ2-7; TRBD1 or TRBD2 may be the D gene (5 bases each). What was sequenced was NKG2D-high CD8+ T cells sorted from blood. The sequence was collected from a human donor with alopecia areata. CDR3 DNA: TGTGCCTGGGGGCTATCGGGGCCGTTCTACGAGCAGTACTTC. Its protein is CAWGLSGPFYEQYF. Filled out from reference TRBV30 and TRBJ2-7, the complete variable domain reads SQTIHQWPATLVQPVGSPLSLECTVEGTSNPNLYWYRQAAGRGLQLLFYSVGIGQISSEVPQNLSASRPQDRQFILSSKKLLLSDSGFYLCAWGLSGPFYEQYFGPGTRLTVT.